This entry lists 2 T cell receptor beta chains sequenced from one sample in a study of siplizumab effects on memory and regulatory T cells (dated by TCRdb to between 2019 and 2020). The library was generated by the immunoSEQ multiplex PCR assay. Sourced from immuneACCESS, this table was stored by TCRdb with only in-frame sequences that have V and J called. A share of the clones is absent; for the studies checked, an unresolved V gene accounts for under half, and the remainder has no known explanation. For this sample there are 75,000 to 95,000 clones; 85% to 90% appear just once. The top ten hold around 14% of the sample. Source material: CD4+ T cells sorted from blood. The receptor source for this set is a human donor in good health.

The chain couples TRBV9 to TRBJ1-6; D call uncertain. The V end was cut by 2 bases, the J end by 10 bases, with 13 bases between. This CDR3 has 14 residues. Germline V CDR1 and CDR2: SGDLS, YYNGEE. CDR3 amino acids: CASSVLTGGSPLHF. The CDR3 DNA sequence: TGTGCCAGCAGCGTTCTGACCGGAGGGTCACCCCTCCACTTT.

The chain couples TRBV11-1 to TRBJ2-1; no definite D call. CDR3 size: 13 residues. Germline CDR1 and CDR2: SGHAT and FQDESV (reference sequence). With 2 bases removed from V and 5 bases from J, the gap between germline ends came to 7 bases. The CDR3 nucleotides read TGTGCCAGCAGCTTATTGTCAGACAATGAGCAGTTCTTC. Amino acid sequence: CASSLLSDNEQFF.